The 27 T cell receptor beta chains below all came from one sample that was sequenced in a study of blood T cell repertoires in COVID-19. Only in-frame clones appear in the TCRdb table, and some are missing; sequencing was by immunoSEQ multiplex PCR. The table includes roughly 220,000 clones, 85% detected once. Sequencing was done on a sample of peripheral blood. The receptors were gathered from a man aged 50 or older who had recovered from COVID-19.

A single count supports this clone. This rearrangement joins TRBV27 to TRBJ1-2; 8 bases map to TRBD1. The germline V gene encodes CDR1 MNHEY and CDR2 SMNVEV (reference sequence). The CDR3 covers 16 residues. V was pared by 0 bases and J by 4 bases, with 7 bases of the junction left unmatched. DNA of the CDR3: TGTGCCAGCAGTTTATCGTCCACAGGGGGAATCTATGGCTACACCTTC. This codes for CASSLSSTGGIYGYTF.

The V gene is TRBV27, the J gene TRBJ2-3; D unclear. Germline values: CDR1 MNHEY, CDR2 SMNVEV (reference sequence). The CDR3 has 15 amino acids. V lost 5 bases, J lost 2 bases, and 14 bases lay in between. CDR3 bases: TGTGCCAGCAGTCCTCAATTGCGGTTCACAGATACGCAGTATTTT. Residues: CASSPQLRFTDTQYF.

The chain has TRBV5-1 and TRBJ1-1; the D gene is possibly TRBD1 (6 bases). In germline, CDR1 is SGHRS, CDR2 YFSETQ. CDR3 length equals 13 residues. The V and J ends lost 0 bases and 6 bases respectively, with 9 bases between them. DNA for the CDR3: TGCGCCAGCAGCTTGGGCAGGGGTGCTGAAGCTTTCTTT. Residues: CASSLGRGAEAFF.

The chain employs TRBV14 and TRBJ2-1; the match to TRBD1 covers 7 bases. Per germline, CDR1 SGHDN and CDR2 FVKESK. The CDR3 has 15 amino acids. J was trimmed by 9 bases and V by 4 bases; bases with no gene match: 12. CDR3 loop: CASSRQGIGKGEQFF. CDR3 DNA sequence: TGTGCCAGCAGCCGACAGGGTATTGGGAAAGGTGAGCAGTTCTTC.

V and J are TRBV2 and TRBJ2-1; D is perhaps TRBD1 (6 bases). This CDR3 has 14 residues. The V end lost 5 bases, the J end lost 5 bases, and 13 bases lay between the germline ends. Germline-derived CDR1 and CDR2 are SNHLY and FYNNEI. Here the CDR3 DNA reads TGTGCCAGCAGTCCCCGACAGGTAGACAATGAGCAGTTCTTC. This sequence encodes CASSPRQVDNEQFF.

The chain links TRBV7-6 to TRBJ1-3; tentatively, D is TRBD1 (5 bases). Germline-derived CDR1 and CDR2 are SGHVS and FNYEAQ. Trimming pared 2 bases from V and 0 bases from J, leaving 14 bases between. The CDR3 totals 17 residues. The CDR3 region has the DNA TGTGCCAGCAGCTTATCGGGCGGGGGTTCCTCTGGAAACACCATATATTTT. Translation: CASSLSGGGSSGNTIYF.

The chain recombines TRBV6-5 with TRBJ2-7; D might be TRBD2 (6 bases). V was clipped by 0 bases and J by 3 bases, with 12 bases between them. The CDR3 has 15 residues. Germline CDR1 is MNHEY and CDR2 is SVGAGI. CDR3 in amino acids: CASSYSAGGGYEQYF. The DNA for the CDR3 is TGTGCCAGCAGTTACTCAGCCGGGGGAGGCTACGAGCAGTACTTC.

The CDR3 reads CASSRDRGKYGYTF. CDR3 nucleotide sequence: TGTGCCAGTAGTCGGGACAGGGGAAAGTATGGCTACACCTTC. V is TRBV19 and J is TRBJ1-2; TRBD1 matches at 10 bases. The germline V gene has CDR1 LNHDA and CDR2 SQIVND (reference sequence). CDR3 size: 14 residues. V was clipped by 5 bases and J by 5 bases; unmatched bases: 5.

This rearrangement joins TRBV12-5 to TRBJ2-2; 9 bases map to TRBD1. Germline lookup yields CDR1 LGHNT and CDR2 FRNRAP. This CDR3 contains 18 residues. Trimming took 0 bases from V and 4 from J; bases not matched to a gene: 9. As DNA, the CDR3 is TGTGCTAGTGGTTTGGTCGGGACAGGGAAAATTGGCACCGGGGAGCTGTTTTTT. Its protein product is CASGLVGTGKIGTGELFF.

The chain links TRBV7-8 to TRBJ2-1, with 7 nucleotides matching TRBD2. The length of the CDR3 is 13 residues. V lost 5 bases and J lost 11; bases outside the gene matches: 9. The germline gives CDR1 SGHVS, CDR2 FQNEAQ. This CDR3 reads CASSTTGTIKQFF. The DNA of the CDR3 is TGTGCCAGCAGCACGACCGGGACTATAAAGCAGTTCTTC. Together with reference TRBV7-8 and TRBJ2-1, the CDR3 gives the full variable domain: GAGVSQSPRYKVAKRGQDVALRCDPISGHVSLFWYQQALGQGPEFLTYFQNEAQLDKSGLPSDRFFAERPEGSVSTLKIQRTQQEDSAVYLCASSTTGTIKQFFGPGTRLTVL.

This clone was seen a single time. The chain links TRBV5-1 to TRBJ2-5, with D hard to call. CDR3 size: 14 residues. The V gene's germline CDR1 is SGHRS and CDR2 YFSETQ. V was pared by 2 bases and J by 2 bases, with 10 bases between. The CDR3 here is CASSLSQQQETQYF. CDR3 bases: TGCGCCAGCAGCTTATCACAACAACAAGAGACCCAGTACTTC. Drawing the rest from reference TRBV5-1 and TRBJ2-5, the complete variable domain is KAGVTQTPRYLIKTRGQQVTLSCSPISGHRSVSWYQQTPGQGLQFLFEYFSETQRNKGNFPGRFSGRQFSNSRSEMNVSTLELGDSALYLCASSLSQQQETQYFGPGTRLLVL.

V usage is TRBV9 and J usage is TRBJ1-2, with 7 nucleotides matching TRBD1. With 2 bases clipped from V and 3 bases from J, the junction kept 7 bases outside the gene matches. The CDR3 spans 15 residues. The germline V gene encodes CDR1 SGDLS and CDR2 YYNGEE. In nucleotides, the CDR3 is TGTGCCAGCAGCGTGGGGACAGCACCTTACTATGGCTACACCTTC. As protein: CASSVGTAPYYGYTF.

The rearrangement joins TRBV6-1 to TRBJ2-5, with TRBD2 matching over 7 bases. Trimming at V came to 1 base and at J to 12 bases, leaving 5 bases not matched to a gene. There are 12 residues in the CDR3. Looked up from germline, CDR1 is MNHNS and CDR2 is SASEGT. CDR3: CASSEGGREEYF. CDR3 sequence (DNA): TGTGCCAGCAGTGAAGGAGGGAGGGAGGAGTACTTC.

This rearrangement joins TRBV5-1 to TRBJ2-7; 10 bases map to TRBD2. Germline V gives CDR1 SGHRS, CDR2 YFSETQ. The CDR3 loop spans 15 amino acids. After removal of 2 bases from V and 7 bases from J, the junction contained 9 bases not matched to a gene. The CDR3 sequence: CASSLRLAGPEEQYF. The CDR3 DNA reads as TGCGCCAGCAGCTTACGACTAGCGGGTCCAGAGGAGCAGTACTTC.

The J gene is TRBJ2-1, the V gene TRBV5-8; D possibly corresponds to TRBD1 (5 bases). The germline V gene has CDR1 SGHTS and CDR2 YDEGEE. This CDR3 has 16 residues. The germline V and J ends were trimmed by 2 bases and 4 bases, with 16 bases remaining between them. As DNA, the CDR3 is TGTGCCAGCAGCTTTAGAGCAGGGCGAAATTACAATGAGCAGTTCTTC. Encoded protein: CASSFRAGRNYNEQFF.

CDR3 sequence: CASSEGAAIPWRETQYF. In DNA form, the CDR3 reads TGTGCCAGCAGTGAGGGGGCGGCGATCCCCTGGCGGGAGACCCAGTACTTC. The chain combines TRBV6-1 with TRBJ2-5; D perhaps matches TRBD1 (6 bases). V dropped 3 bases and J dropped 5 bases, with 22 bases sitting between them. Germline CDR1 reads MNHNS; CDR2 reads SASEGT. The CDR3 contains 17 residues.

This chain joins TRBV3-1 (or the pseudogene TRBV3-2) and TRBJ2-3; TRBD2 aligns across 9 bases. The CDR3 covers 14 residues. CDR1 is LGHDT and CDR2 is YNNKEL in the germline V gene (reference sequence). The V segment lost 7 bases and the J segment 4 bases; nucleotides outside the gene matches: 6. Written as DNA, the CDR3 is TGTGCCAGCATGCGGGGGGGAGCGGCAGATACGCAGTATTTT. It translates to CASMRGGAADTQYF.

The chain has TRBV20-1 and TRBJ2-3, with 9 bases aligning to TRBD1. The ends lost 3 bases at V and 4 bases at J; junction bases unmatched: 11. CDR1 DFQATT and CDR2 SNEGSKA come from the germline V gene (reference sequence). The CDR3 is 16 residues long. The CDR3 sequence is CSASTLQGAPADTQYF. The CDR3 DNA is TGCAGTGCTAGTACTTTACAGGGGGCCCCCGCAGATACGCAGTATTTT.

V gene TRBV4-2 combines with J gene TRBJ2-1; no clear D. Germline lookup yields CDR1 LGHNA and CDR2 YNFKEQ. CDR3 length equals 13 residues. V lost 1 base to trimming and J lost 4 bases, with 5 bases between them. The CDR3 DNA reads as TGTGCCAGCAGCCAAGGACTTTACAATGAGCAGTTCTTC. Its translation: CASSQGLYNEQFF.

CDR3 in amino acids: CASSPTAGQGGGYTF. Here the CDR3 DNA reads TGTGCCAGCTCACCCACGGCCGGACAGGGCGGTGGCTACACCTTC. The genes are TRBV18 and TRBJ1-2, with 8 bases aligning to TRBD1. With V trimmed by 3 bases and J by 7 bases, 10 bases remained unmatched. The CDR3 is 15 residues long. CDR1 is KGHSH, CDR2 LQKENI, per germline.

CDR3 protein: CASATGTGGEQYF. The DNA of the CDR3 is TGTGCCAGCGCTACTGGGACAGGGGGCGAGCAGTACTTC. This chain joins TRBV27 and TRBJ2-7; 11 nucleotides line up with TRBD1. The J segment lost 6 bases and the V segment lost 8 bases, leaving 6 bases of the junction unmatched. This CDR3 is 13 amino acids long. Germline CDR1 is MNHEY and CDR2 is SMNVEV (reference sequence).

The V call is TRBV11-3, the J call TRBJ2-1, with TRBD2 matching 7 bases. Germline CDR1 and CDR2: SGHNT and YENEEA. CDR3 length: 15 residues. V lost 5 bases and J lost 0; bases outside the gene matches: 4. The CDR3 reads CASSPGTISYNEQFF. As DNA, the CDR3 is TGTGCCAGCAGCCCAGGGACTATCTCCTACAATGAGCAGTTCTTC. The variable domain in full, with the rest retrieved from reference TRBV11-3 and TRBJ2-1, is EAGVVQSPRYKIIEKKQPVAFWCNPISGHNTLYWYLQNLGQGPELLIRYENEEAVDDSQLPKDRFSAERLKGVDSTLKIQPAELGDSAVYLCASSPGTISYNEQFFGPGTRLTVL.

The chain carries TRBV28 and TRBJ2-5; the match to TRBD1 covers 7 bases. Germline CDR1 is MDHEN and CDR2 is SYDVKM. This CDR3 spans 14 amino acids. V lost 8 bases and J lost 5; bases outside the gene matches: 11. As DNA, the CDR3 is TGTGCCAGCTGTCCCTCGGGACAGTGGGAGACCCAGTACTTC. Residues: CASCPSGQWETQYF.

The rearrangement uses TRBV19 and TRBJ1-4; tentatively, D is TRBD1 (6 bases). The ends were cut back, 3 bases at V and 0 bases at J, with 14 bases in the middle. From germline, CDR1 is LNHDA and CDR2 SQIVND (reference sequence). This CDR3 has 17 amino acids. CDR3 coding DNA: TGTGCCAGTAGTATCGCGGCAGGACAGTCAACTAATGAAAAACTGTTTTTT. It translates to CASSIAAGQSTNEKLFF.

The chain uses TRBV4-1 and TRBJ2-7; D is unresolved. Per germline, CDR1 MGHRA and CDR2 YSYEKL. Trimming cost V 1 base and J 3 bases, with 10 bases left between them. The CDR3 covers 14 residues. CDR3: CASSQGPESYEQYF. CDR3 sequence (DNA): TGCGCCAGCAGCCAAGGGCCAGAAAGCTACGAGCAGTACTTC.

V is TRBV2 and J is TRBJ2-3, with TRBD2 matching 7 bases. Unmatched junction bases numbered 3, after V lost 0 bases and J lost 3 bases. CDR1 is SNHLY and CDR2 is FYNNEI in the germline V gene. The CDR3 totals 15 residues. The CDR3 region has the DNA TGTGCCAGCAGTGAAGCGGGGGGGTGGACAGATACGCAGTATTTT. Amino acids: CASSEAGGWTDTQYF.

The rearrangement joins TRBV7-6 to TRBJ2-1; 10 bases are shared with TRBD1. CDR1 and CDR2 (germline): SGHVS, FNYEAQ. The CDR3 length is 16 residues. Trimming took 3 bases from V and 4 from J; bases not matched to a gene: 6. DNA of the CDR3: TGTGCCAGCAGCTTCCTTGGGACAGGGGAGTACAATGAGCAGTTCTTC. The encoded protein is CASSFLGTGEYNEQFF.